This record concerns one T cell receptor beta chain sequence. Its target is unknown. The data belong to a study of chemoradiotherapy in HPV16-positive cancers. CDR3 size: 14 residues. Trimming cost V 0 bases and J 5 bases, with 10 bases left between them. The germline CDR1 and CDR2 sequences are MNHNY and SVGAGI (reference sequence). Findings of the study overall: The functional HPV-specific definition rests on just a couple of HPV16-positive patients.

TCRdb keeps only in-frame clones here, not all; method: immunoSEQ multiplex PCR. In the table there are roughly 7,300 clones, roughly 89% of which are singletons. The specimen was collected from a patient who underwent chemoradiotherapy. The TCR was taken from a human donor with HPV-associated anogenital cancer. The J gene is TRBJ2-5, the V gene TRBV6-6, with D possibly matching TRBD2 (5 bases). The CDR3 spells CASSYSEGSETQYF. CDR3 coding DNA: TGTGCCAGCAGTTACTCAGAGGGCTCGGAGACCCAGTACTTC.